This note documents a single TCR beta chain sequence. Its antigen remains unidentified. This sample is part of a study of identical twins. Findings of the study overall: Analyses of zero insertions could, in part, be confounded by invariant MAIT and iNKT cells. Fewer insertions characterized abundant cord blood beta clonotypes, whereas memory repertoires showed none.

Between the trimmed V and J ends, which lost 6 bases and 4 bases, there was a span of 7 bases. The germline V gene has CDR1 SNHLY and CDR2 FYNNEI. The CDR3 runs to 12 residues. TCRdb re-derived calls from the 5' RACE reads in MiXCR, one entry per CDR3 protein. This table holds about 250,000 distinct CDR3 sequences, over 13% found once. The sequencing input was memory (CD45RO+) T cells sorted from blood. The receptor was derived from a woman aged 18-29 years in good health. The genes are TRBV2 and TRBJ2-1; a weak D match, TRBD2 (6 bases). CDR3 sequence (DNA): TGTGCCAGCAGACGGGAGTACAATGAGCAGTTCTTC. Translating gives CASRREYNEQFF.